This TCR beta chain was recovered during a study of blood T cell repertoires in COVID-19. Profiling relied on immunoSEQ multiplex PCR, and the TCRdb table lists in-frame clones only, not all of them. The sample shows some 170,000 clones, more than 85% of them seen only once. Categorization into cohorts depended on clinical history that participants reported. CDR3 length: 20 amino acids. Germline V CDR1 and CDR2: SGHTA, FQGNSA. J lost 0 bases, V lost 0 bases, and 3 bases had no gene match. The receptor was isolated from a human donor with acute COVID-19. The donor label of this sample is uncertain. The chain recombines TRBV7-2 with TRBJ2-6; 15 bases fit TRBD2. The material sequenced was PBMCs or T cells enriched from blood (not recorded which). The CDR3 loop reads CASSLAGLAGGPSGANVLTF. As DNA, the CDR3 is TGTGCCAGCAGCTTAGCCGGACTAGCGGGGGGGCCCTCTGGGGCCAACGTCCTGACTTTC.